Listed here are 27 T cell receptor beta chains from one sample, sequenced in a study of cytomegalovirus exposure and HLA in healthy donors. The PCR had 60 Vbeta and 13 Jbeta primers. The method was immunoSEQ multiplex PCR; TCRdb's version includes in-frame clones alone and lacks a portion of them. This table holds more than 40,000 clones. The sequenced sample consisted of PBMCs. All receptors come from a woman aged 40 to 55 in good health and CMV-seronegative.

V gene TRBV7-7 combines with J gene TRBJ2-7; weak D call: TRBD2 (6 bases). Germline loops: CDR1 SSHAT, CDR2 FNYEAQ (reference sequence). Trimming removed 4 bases at V and 2 bases at J, with 15 bases between. The CDR3 has 15 amino acids. CDR3 loop: CASSSGAGSAYEQYF. The CDR3 DNA reads TGTGCCAGCAGCTCCGGGGCGGGGAGTGCCTACGAGCAGTACTTC.

The rearrangement uses TRBV5-1 and TRBJ1-1; a weak D match, TRBD1 (6 bases). V lost 4 bases to trimming and J lost 1 base, with 11 bases between them. CDR1 and CDR2 from the germline V gene are SGHRS and YFSETQ. There are 14 residues in the CDR3. CDR3 sequence: CASSAQGWNTEAFF. The CDR3 DNA follows: TGCGCCAGCAGCGCACAGGGCTGGAACACTGAAGCTTTCTTT.

This rearrangement joins TRBV7-9 to TRBJ2-5, with 10 bases that match TRBD1. V was pared by 4 bases and J by 5 bases, with 10 bases of the junction left unmatched. The CDR3 extends over 16 amino acids. In germline, CDR1 is SEHNR, CDR2 FQNEAQ (reference sequence). CDR3 region: CASSSVRDRGGETQYF. DNA for the CDR3: TGTGCCAGCAGCTCCGTCCGGGACAGGGGCGGGGAGACCCAGTACTTC.

The V and J genes are TRBV5-4 and TRBJ2-7; D might be TRBD2 (6 bases). Per the germline V gene, CDR1 is SGHNT and CDR2 is YYREEE (reference sequence). V gave up 2 bases and J gave up 5 bases, with 17 bases separating them. The CDR3 sequence is 15 residues long. The CDR3 DNA is TGTGCCAGCAGCTTCGGCGAGGAGGGCCTCGACGAGCAGTACTTC. Protein sequence: CASSFGEEGLDEQYF. The full variable domain, completed using reference TRBV5-4 and TRBJ2-7, is ETGVTQSPTHLIKTRGQQVTLRCSSQSGHNTVSWYQQALGQGPQFIFQYYREEENGRGNFPPRFSGLQFPNYSSELNVNALELDDSALYLCASSFGEEGLDEQYFGPGTRLTVT.

The chain recombines TRBV4-3 with TRBJ1-1, with D perhaps TRBD1 (5 bases). The V gene lost 4 bases and the J gene lost 1 base, with 13 bases spanning the gap. The CDR3 loop spans 15 amino acids. CDR1 LGHNA and CDR2 YSLEER come from the germline V gene. The DNA for the CDR3 is TGCGCCAGCAGCCGAGTGGGACTGACGAACACTGAAGCTTTCTTT. It codes for CASSRVGLTNTEAFF.

The V and J genes are TRBV7-9 and TRBJ2-5; tentatively, D is TRBD2 (6 bases). In germline, CDR1 is SEHNR, CDR2 FQNEAQ (reference sequence). Trimming removed 5 bases from V and 7 bases from J, with 17 bases in between. CDR3 length: 14 amino acids. The CDR3, as DNA: TGTGCCAGCAGCCAGGCGGGATATAGCGGGACCCAGTACTTC. It specifies CASSQAGYSGTQYF.

As for this clone: Other DNA sequences in the same sample also yield this CDR3. The chain combines TRBV27 with TRBJ2-7, with D tentatively TRBD1 (5 bases). CDR3 size: 14 residues. From germline, CDR1 is MNHEY and CDR2 SMNVEV (reference sequence). The V and J ends lost 0 bases and 0 bases respectively, with 6 bases between them. CDR3 region: CASSLSRDSYEQYF. CDR3 bases: TGTGCCAGCAGTTTATCCAGGGACTCCTACGAGCAGTACTTC.

This chain joins TRBV6-1 and TRBJ2-5, with TRBD2 as a possible D gene (6 bases). Trimming cost V 8 bases and J 4 bases, with 14 bases left between them. Germline CDR1 and CDR2: MNHNS and SASEGT. This CDR3 is built from 13 residues. CDR3 amino acids: CASQRRRGETQYF. CDR3 nucleotides: TGTGCCAGCCAAAGACGGAGGGGAGAGACCCAGTACTTC.

The chain carries TRBV4-1 and TRBJ2-6; maybe TRBD2 (5 bases). The CDR3 has 17 amino acids. Trimming took 2 bases from V and 3 from J, leaving 14 bases between them. The germline V gene has CDR1 MGHRA and CDR2 YSYEKL. DNA for the CDR3: TGCGCCAGCAGCCAATCCCCGGGAAACAGTGGGGCCAACGTCCTGACTTTC. Amino acids: CASSQSPGNSGANVLTF.

J is TRBJ2-3 and V is TRBV7-2, with D maybe TRBD2 (6 bases). CDR1 and CDR2 from the germline V gene are SGHTA and FQGNSA. V was clipped by 7 bases and J by 0 bases, with 17 bases between them. This CDR3 spans 16 amino acids. The DNA for the CDR3 is TGTGCCAGCAACGCAGCCCGGCGGGGCAGCACAGATACGCAGTATTTT. This gives the protein CASNAARRGSTDTQYF. The whole variable domain, remainder taken from reference TRBV7-2 and TRBJ2-3, is GAGVSQSPSNKVTEKGKDVELRCDPISGHTALYWYRQSLGQGLEFLIYFQGNSAPDKSGLPSDRFSAERTGGSVSTLTIQRTQQEDSAVYLCASNAARRGSTDTQYFGPGTRLTVL.

The V and J genes are TRBV30 and TRBJ1-1; D is possibly TRBD1 (5 bases). The V end was cut by 6 bases, the J end by 2 bases, with 13 bases between. CDR3 size: 13 residues. CDR1 GTSNPN and CDR2 SVGIG come from the germline V gene (reference sequence). In DNA form, the CDR3 reads TGTGCCTGCTCAGGACGGACAAACACTGAAGCTTTCTTT. As protein: CACSGRTNTEAFF.

The chain combines TRBV4-1 with TRBJ2-7; TRBD2 might be the D (5 bases). CDR1 is MGHRA, CDR2 YSYEKL, per germline. This CDR3 comprises 15 residues. Trimming stripped 0 bases from V and 0 bases from J, with 9 bases between. CDR3 DNA sequence: TGCGCCAGCAGCCAAGAGACTACCCGCTCCTACGAGCAGTACTTC. This encodes CASSQETTRSYEQYF.

The genes are TRBV10-3 and TRBJ1-5; possible D gene TRBD1, 5 bases. The CDR3 extends over 14 amino acids. V was trimmed by 2 bases and J by 7 bases, leaving 12 bases between them. The germline CDR1 and CDR2 sequences are ENHRY and SYGVKD. As DNA, the CDR3 is TGTGCCATCAGTGAGAGGCAGGGTAACCAGCCCCAGCATTTT. This sequence encodes CAISERQGNQPQHF.

In regard to this clone: A read error may account for a junction end that differs from germline. This sequence joins TRBV19 and TRBJ2-3; D remains ambiguous. Germline loops: CDR1 LNHDA, CDR2 SQIVND (reference sequence). The CDR3 covers 12 residues. CDR3 bases: TGTGCCAGTAATATAAGAGGAGATACGCAGTATTTT. Amino acids: CASNIRGDTQYF.

V is TRBV4-2 and J is TRBJ2-2; maybe TRBD1 (6 bases). The V gene's germline CDR1 is LGHNA and CDR2 YNFKEQ. V lost 0 bases and J lost 7, with 15 bases in between. CDR3 length equals 16 residues. This CDR3 is CASSQDRDIVIGELFF. The CDR3 DNA reads TGTGCCAGCAGCCAAGATCGGGACATAGTGATCGGGGAGCTGTTTTTT.

The chain is built from TRBV4-1 and TRBJ1-5; D is undetermined. The CDR3 is 16 residues long. CDR1 and CDR2 (germline): MGHRA, YSYEKL. V lost 1 base and J 2 bases, leaving 12 bases between the germline ends. The CDR3 protein is CASSQAQSQGNQPQHF. In DNA, the CDR3 is TGCGCCAGCAGCCAAGCTCAAAGCCAGGGCAATCAGCCCCAGCATTTT.

The DNA for the CDR3 is TGTGCCAGCAGCTTCGGACTCTATGAGCAGTTCTTC. Its translation is CASSFGLYEQFF. This rearrangement joins TRBV5-6 to TRBJ2-1, with a tentative D call TRBD2 (5 bases). The CDR3 is made up of 12 amino acids. The germline gives CDR1 SGHDT, CDR2 YYEEEE. Deletions cut 2 bases from V and 8 bases from J, with 8 bases between.

This chain joins TRBV5-6 and TRBJ2-1, with TRBD2 matching over 7 bases. V lost 4 bases and J lost 4; bases outside the gene matches: 11. This CDR3 spans 16 amino acids. CDR1 is SGHDT, CDR2 YYEEEE, per germline. CDR3 region: CASSLGERGPYNEQFF. As DNA, the CDR3 is TGTGCCAGCAGCCTAGGGGAGCGGGGCCCATACAATGAGCAGTTCTTC.

V usage is TRBV5-5 and J usage is TRBJ1-5, with a tentative D call TRBD1 (5 bases). V gave up 0 bases and J gave up 3 bases, with 10 bases separating them. Germline V CDR1 and CDR2: SGHKS, YYEKEE (reference sequence). The CDR3 loop spans 15 amino acids. CDR3 sequence reads: CASSLGGGTNQPQHF. CDR3 coding DNA: TGTGCCAGCAGCTTGGGCGGGGGAACCAATCAGCCCCAGCATTTT.

The chain joins TRBV4-3 to TRBJ2-1; D might be TRBD2 (5 bases). CDR1 LGHNA and CDR2 YSLEER come from the germline V gene. The germline V and J ends were trimmed by 0 bases and 0 bases, with 12 bases remaining between them. This CDR3 region has 17 residues. CDR3 loop: CASSQDFRAGSYNEQFF. The CDR3 DNA sequence: TGCGCCAGCAGCCAAGATTTTCGGGCGGGCTCCTACAATGAGCAGTTCTTC.

This rearrangement joins TRBV18 to TRBJ1-3, with D perhaps matching TRBD1 (6 bases). CDR1 and CDR2 from the germline V gene are KGHSH and LQKENI. With 0 bases removed from V and 8 bases from J, the gap between germline ends came to 14 bases. The CDR3 has 15 amino acids. The CDR3 bases are TGTGCCAGCTCACCACCTAGAGGGGGAGAAGACACCATATATTTT. Its translation: CASSPPRGGEDTIYF. The entire variable domain, with the rest obtained from reference TRBV18 and TRBJ1-3, is as follows: NAGVMQNPRHLVRRRGQEARLRCSPMKGHSHVYWYRQLPEEGLKFMVYLQKENIIDESGMPKERFSAEFPKEGPSILRIQQVVRGDSAAYFCASSPPRGGEDTIYFGEGSWLTVV.

This sequence joins TRBV6-1 and TRBJ1-2, with TRBD1 identical over 7 bases. Germline CDR1 reads MNHNS; CDR2 reads SASEGT. This CDR3 spans 16 amino acids. Trimming took 4 bases from V and 7 from J; bases not matched to a gene: 15. CDR3 in DNA: TGTGCCAGCAGTGCGACAGAGGGGGCCCCGGGGCCTGGCTACACCTTC. It translates to CASSATEGAPGPGYTF.

This chain joins TRBV5-1 and TRBJ2-1, with a weak D call TRBD2 (6 bases). The CDR3 length is 15 residues. The V gene's germline CDR1 is SGHRS and CDR2 YFSETQ. V was shortened by 0 bases and J by 7 bases, with 14 bases between the two germline ends. This chain's CDR3 is CASSLVLGTGNEQFF. The CDR3 DNA reads TGCGCCAGCAGCTTGGTACTCGGGACTGGTAATGAGCAGTTCTTC.

The gene calls are TRBV5-6 and TRBJ2-7; 7 bases fit TRBD1. With V trimmed by 3 bases and J by 1 base, 4 bases remained unmatched. Germline V gene sequence: CDR1 SGHDT, CDR2 YYEEEE. This CDR3 is built from 14 residues. DNA for the CDR3: TGTGCCAGCAGCTACGACAGGGATTCCTACGAGCAGTACTTC. This encodes CASSYDRDSYEQYF.

The J gene is TRBJ1-1, the V gene TRBV2, with 8 bases identical to TRBD1. After removal of 3 bases from V and 1 base from J, the junction contained 13 bases not matched to a gene. CDR3 length equals 18 residues. Germline V gives CDR1 SNHLY, CDR2 FYNNEI. The CDR3, as DNA: TGTGCCAGCAGTGACATTCGAAGTTTCGGGACAGGGAACACTGAAGCTTTCTTT. Its translation is CASSDIRSFGTGNTEAFF.

This chain links TRBV5-1 with TRBJ2-7; 8 positions match TRBD2. CDR1 SGHRS and CDR2 YFSETQ come from the germline V gene. CDR3 length equals 14 residues. V trimming: 2 bases; J trimming: 1 base; junction bases outside the gene matches: 2. The CDR3 is CASSFASGSYEQYF. For the CDR3, the DNA is TGCGCCAGCAGCTTTGCTAGCGGGTCCTACGAGCAGTACTTC.

Considering frequency, this clone is medium-sized (0.01 to 0.1%). The V gene is TRBV4-3, the J gene TRBJ2-7; 10 bases are shared with TRBD1. The CDR3 runs 15 residues. The ends lost 0 bases at V and 5 bases at J; junction bases unmatched: 4. Germline V gene data show CDR1 as LGHNA and CDR2 as YSLEER. The CDR3 protein is CASSQEGTGVNEQYF. The CDR3 nucleotides are TGCGCCAGCAGCCAAGAGGGGACAGGGGTCAACGAGCAGTACTTC.